The sample holds a few counts of the clone carrying this T cell receptor beta chain. Not a single patient had been given any form of treatment at any point before undergoing thyroid surgery. This sample is part of a study of metastatic and nonmetastatic thyroid tumors. The V gene lost 6 bases and the J gene lost 2 bases, with 18 bases spanning the gap. The CDR3 extends over 16 amino acids. Per the germline V gene, CDR1 is MNHEY and CDR2 is SMNVEV (reference sequence). From the PCR reads, TCRdb re-called clones with MiXCR. The sample holds some 8,800 clones, roughly a fifth seen once. The chain is built from TRBV27 and TRBJ2-3; maybe TRBD1 (5 bases). The material sequenced was adjacent normal tissue. This clonotype was obtained from a female donor with papillary thyroid cancer or a benign thyroid nodule (not recorded which). Some clones in this sample may be carry-over from other donors' samples. CDR3 protein: CASSRLDRRTTDTQYF. The CDR3 DNA reads TGTGCCAGCAGCCGCCTCGACAGAAGAACCACAGATACGCAGTATTTT.